These T cell receptor beta chains were read from a single sample in a study of T cells after yellow fever vaccination. TCRdb called the 5' RACE reads again in MiXCR, with one record for every CDR3 protein. The sample carries about 120,000 distinct CDR3 sequences, more than 5.5% recorded once. This material consisted of CD4+ T cells sorted from PBMCs, taken more than 40 days after the first yellow fever vaccination. All receptors come from a man between 18 and 35 years old who received the YFV17D yellow fever vaccine. The CDR3 runs from the conserved cysteine through the conserved F or W. D genes are given only for firm matches. Clone sizes are given selectively: once, few, many, or a class where the clone is expanded.

V	size	D	J	CDR3	DNA
TRBV6-2/TRBV6-3	many	TRBD2	TRBJ2-4	CASSWASGGNIQYF	TGTGCCAGCAGTTGGGCTAGCGGCGGAAACATTCAGTACTTC
TRBV4-3	many	NA	TRBJ2-1	CASSQEGTGSYNEQFF	TGCGCCAGCAGCCAAGAAGGGACTGGGTCCTACAATGAGCAGTTCTTC
TRBV6-4	NA	NA	TRBJ2-2	CASSVQGLHQAGELFF	TGTGCCAGCAGTGTACAGGGTCTCCATCAGGCCGGGGAGCTGTTTTTT
TRBV13	NA	TRBD2	TRBJ2-7	CVCSLWSGLAGVLTYEQYF	TGTGTCTGCAGCTTATGGTCGGGACTAGCGGGGGTCCTCACCTACGAGCAGTACTTC
TRBV29-1	once	NA	TRBJ1-2	CSDVSRVRVDYGYTF	TGCAGCGATGTTTCGAGAGTACGGGTCGACTATGGCTACACCTTC
TRBV7-3	few	NA	TRBJ1-2	CASSLKAGHFYGYTF	TGTGCCAGCAGCTTAAAGGCAGGTCACTTCTATGGCTACACCTTC
TRBV7-9	many	NA	TRBJ2-5	CASSYEETQYF	TGTGCCAGCAGCTACGAAGAGACCCAGTACTTC
TRBV5-4	few	NA	TRBJ1-2	CASRIDPTGSSYGYTF	TGTGCCAGCAGAATAGACCCAACAGGGTCATCATATGGCTACACCTTC
TRBV4-3	many	NA	TRBJ1-2	CASSPGWGANYGYTF	TGCGCCAGCAGCCCGGGATGGGGGGCTAACTATGGCTACACCTTC
TRBV5-6	many	NA	TRBJ2-5	CATSKPDTETQYF	TGTGCCACCTCTAAACCCGATACGGAGACCCAGTACTTC
TRBV10-3	few	NA	TRBJ2-3	CAISEEFTDTQYF	TGTGCCATCAGTGAGGAGTTCACAGATACGCAGTATTTT
TRBV2	many	NA	TRBJ2-1	CASSPGAVEQFF	TGTGCCAGCAGCCCAGGAGCCGTCGAGCAGTTCTTC
TRBV29-1	NA	NA	TRBJ1-1	CSVTDRVNTEAFF	TGCAGCGTGACGGACAGAGTGAACACTGAAGCTTTCTTT
TRBV19	many	NA	TRBJ2-4	CASSPAPGFGKNIQYF	TGTGCCAGTAGTCCCGCACCGGGTTTTGGCAAAAACATTCAGTACTTC
TRBV6-5	many	NA	TRBJ1-1	CASSYSANTEAFF	TGTGCCAGCAGTTATTCAGCGAACACTGAAGCTTTCTTT
TRBV7-2	NA	TRBD1	TRBJ1-6	CASSSVQTGFTSPIHF	TGTGCCAGCAGCTCCGTACAGACAGGGTTTACTTCACCCATCCACTTT
TRBV6-5	many	NA	TRBJ2-6	CASSFTPQGSGANVLTF	TGTGCCAGCAGTTTCACCCCCCAGGGTTCTGGGGCCAACGTCCTGACTTTC
TRBV5-4	few	TRBD2	TRBJ2-3	CASSLSGGPLQADTQYF	TGTGCCAGCAGCTTAAGCGGGGGGCCCTTGCAGGCAGATACGCAGTATTTT
TRBV29-1	many	NA	TRBJ1-1	CSVGGGLITEAFF	TGCAGCGTTGGCGGGGGGCTGATCACTGAAGCTTTCTTT
TRBV7-8	many	NA	TRBJ2-3	CASSSVGGSTDTQYF	TGTGCCAGCAGCTCCGTCGGGGGAAGCACAGATACGCAGTATTTT
TRBV5-4	few	NA	TRBJ2-2	CASSPAGGANTGELFF	TGTGCCAGCTCCCCGGCGGGCGGGGCGAACACCGGGGAGCTGTTTTTT
TRBV6-5	many	TRBD1	TRBJ2-7	CASRSRGTGFHEQYF	TGTGCCAGCAGATCCAGAGGGACAGGGTTCCACGAGCAGTACTTC
TRBV5-1	many	NA	TRBJ2-5	CASSYGPEGETQYF	TGCGCCAGCAGCTATGGGCCTGAGGGAGAGACCCAGTACTTC
TRBV9	few	NA	TRBJ2-2	CASSGRGAGRVPGELFF	TGTGCCAGCAGCGGACGGGGGGCAGGAAGAGTACCCGGGGAGCTGTTTTTT
TRBV6-2/TRBV6-3	many	NA	TRBJ1-1	CASSYPGAGYFTEAFF	TGTGCCAGCAGTTACCCCGGGGCCGGGTACTTCACTGAAGCTTTCTTT
TRBV28	many	NA	TRBJ2-1	CASSSPGSSYNEQFF	TGTGCCAGCAGTTCGCCTGGTAGCTCCTACAATGAGCAGTTCTTC
TRBV12-3/TRBV12-4	many	TRBD1	TRBJ2-4	CASSLTGQGSGIQYF	TGTGCCAGCAGTTTAACGGGACAGGGCAGCGGTATTCAGTACTTC
TRBV4-3	few	TRBD1	TRBJ2-3	CASSQIWGQSTDTQYF	TGCGCCAGCAGCCAGATATGGGGACAGAGCACAGATACGCAGTATTTT
TRBV4-3	many	NA	TRBJ1-1	CASSQGRQNTEAFF	TGCGCCAGCAGCCAAGGGCGGCAGAACACTGAAGCTTTCTTT
TRBV7-2	many	NA	TRBJ1-5	CASSLGVYQPQHF	TGTGCCAGCAGCCTGGGGGTATATCAGCCCCAGCATTTT
TRBV11-2	many	TRBD1	TRBJ2-4	CASSPRGGQGSKNIQYF	TGTGCCAGCAGCCCAAGAGGGGGACAGGGCTCCAAAAACATTCAGTACTTC
TRBV18	many	TRBD1	TRBJ2-5	CASSWTGEETQYF	TGTGCCAGCTCATGGACAGGGGAAGAGACCCAGTACTTC
TRBV4-3	NA	TRBD1	TRBJ1-4	CASSQGRDGTAENEKLFF	TGCGCCAGCAGCCAAGGAAGAGACGGGACAGCGGAAAATGAAAAACTGTTTTTT
TRBV11-2	many	NA	TRBJ2-4	CASSLGTVLAKNIQYF	TGTGCCAGCAGCTTAGGGACAGTCCTAGCCAAAAACATTCAGTACTTC
TRBV12-3/TRBV12-4	many	NA	TRBJ1-6	CASGHPGVPALHF	TGTGCCAGTGGACATCCGGGGGTTCCGGCCCTCCACTTT
TRBV5-5	many	NA	TRBJ2-3	CASVGGESTDTQYF	TGTGCCAGCGTCGGTGGGGAAAGCACAGATACGCAGTATTTT
TRBV7-2	many	TRBD1	TRBJ2-2	CASSHKTGGSGELFF	TGTGCCAGCAGCCATAAGACAGGGGGGTCCGGGGAGCTGTTTTTT